The clone carrying this TCR beta chain was found a few times. Sample time point: persistent/refractory GD, antithyroid drugs over 5 years with positive TRAb. PBMC RNA was the source of the TCR library. Those enrolled as patients came out of an endocrinology department in Xi'an, China. Arm-PCR of CDR3 regions and iRepertoire HTBI primers were the basis on which TCR beta libraries were built. TCRdb passed the multiplex PCR reads through MiXCR, listing each CDR3 protein once. The data contain fewer than 550,000 distinct CDR3 sequences, 20% to 25% of them singletons. This entry comes from a study of regulatory T cells in long-lasting Graves disease. This TCR came from a female donor with Graves disease. Specimen: peripheral blood mononuclear cells (PBMCs), collected when the disease was refractory, from a patient treated with antithyroid drugs.

The chain's CDR3 is CASSPRGPRQGAGTGELFF. The CDR3 coding sequence is TGTGCCAGCAGTCCACGAGGGCCGAGACAGGGGGCCGGCACCGGGGAGCTGTTTTTT. The rearrangement uses TRBV27 and TRBJ2-2; 10 bases agree with TRBD1. Trimming removed 5 bases from V and 4 bases from J; junction bases left unmatched: 16. The CDR3 sequence is 19 residues long. Germline loops: CDR1 MNHEY, CDR2 SMNVEV (reference sequence).